This TCR beta chain was identified during a study of T-cell reconstitution after alpha-beta-depleted transplantation in children. The length of the CDR3 is 15 residues. The germline CDR1 and CDR2 sequences are SGHRS and YFSETQ. V was shortened by 0 bases and J by 1 base, with 8 bases between the two germline ends. This clonotype was seen repeatedly, ten times or more. A TCRbeta library incorporating unique molecular identifiers was prepared. TCRdb itself ran the PCR reads through MiXCR, one entry per CDR3 protein. The sample includes some 250,000 distinct CDR3 sequences, about 12% seen only once; the top ten take around 2.5%.

The sequence derives from a human donor who donated a stem cell graft to a child with acute lymphoblastic leukemia. This rearrangement joins TRBV5-1 to TRBJ1-5; D gene unclear. The source material was PBMCs from the stem cell graft donor, sampled from the stem cell graft. The CDR3 loop is CASSLGGRSNQPQHF. The CDR3 region has the DNA TGCGCCAGCAGCTTGGGTGGTAGGAGCAATCAGCCCCAGCATTTT.